This entry lists 4 T cell receptor beta chains sequenced from one sample in a study of T cells in Graves' hyperthyroidism and ophthalmopathy. Amplified regions were TCR beta CDR3 sequences from RNA transcripts. The TCR CDR3 first-round RT-PCR relied on the HTBI primer set. From the multiplex PCR reads, TCRdb called clonotypes with MiXCR, one entry per CDR3 protein. The sample lists nearly 750,000 distinct CDR3 sequences, approximately 36% occurring once. Sequenced sample: blood. The receptors were gathered from a woman aged 40 to 50 with Graves' hyperthyroidism.

V gene TRBV2 combines with J gene TRBJ2-7, with D possibly called TRBD1 or TRBD2 (5 bases each). Judging by the DNA end, TRBJ2-1 fits better; the J call may be wrong. The CDR3 sequence is 13 residues long. Germline loops: CDR1 SNHLY, CDR2 FYNNEI. In DNA, the CDR3 is TGTGCCAGCAGCCCTCGAACCGGGGACGAGCAGTTCTTC. The encoded protein is CASSPRTGDEQFF.

V gene TRBV10-2 combines with J gene TRBJ2-5, with D tentatively TRBD1 (5 bases). Trimming removed 3 bases from V and 5 bases from J, with 16 bases in between. The CDR3 is 15 amino acids. Germline V gene sequence: CDR1 WSHSY, CDR2 SAAADI. CDR3 protein: CASSDVGHNGETQYF. The CDR3 DNA sequence: TGCGCCAGCAGTGATGTGGGGCACAATGGGGAGACCCAGTACTTC.

This sequence joins TRBV6-5 and TRBJ1-2; perhaps TRBD1 as D (6 bases). The CDR3 runs 13 residues. CDR1 and CDR2 (germline): MNHEY, SVGAGI. V lost 5 bases and J 2 bases, leaving 9 bases between the germline ends. CDR3 bases: TGTGCCAGCAGTAATACAGGGAACTATGGCTACACCTTC. It encodes CASSNTGNYGYTF.

This clonotype was seen repeatedly, ten times or more. V usage is TRBV6-5 and J usage is TRBJ2-7; TRBD2 might be the D (5 bases). The CDR3 has 13 amino acids. V lost 5 bases, J lost 2 bases, and 10 bases lay in between. The germline CDR1 and CDR2 sequences are MNHEY and SVGAGI. The CDR3 region has the DNA TGTGCCAGCAGTGCCGGGAAAACCTACGAGCAGTACTTC. It encodes CASSAGKTYEQYF.